The 4 T cell receptor beta chains given below trace back to one sample, sequenced in a study of T-cell reconstitution after alpha-beta-depleted transplantation in children (dated by TCRdb to 2016 to 2018). The treatment or condition label, read with the paper, signifies: allogeneic hematopoietic cell transplantation with graft depleted of TCRalphabeta T cells and CD19 B cells. Library generation was performed with PCR. Sequencer: Illumina HiSeq 2500. Molecular barcoding was employed in the preparation of TCR libraries, with unique molecular identifiers being used to normalize TCRbeta repertoire quantification. The public reads were run again by TCRdb, first through fastp at Q25 and then through MiXCR, and only productive beta chains were kept. Identical CDR3 protein sequences are pooled into one entry, listed with their most common genes and DNA. Within this sample are around 500,000 distinct CDR3 sequences, with more than 20% of them counted one time only. Approximately 14% of the sample comes from the top ten.

Here the sequenced sample was PBMCs, mostly from graft donor cells, taken 360 days after TCRalphabeta/CD19-depleted stem cell transplant. The receptors originated from a boy under three years old who had a stem cell transplant for acute myeloid leukemia, so the T cells may come from the graft donor.

In this sample, this clonotype turned up a few times. The chain combines TRBV3-1 with TRBJ1-3; D is unresolved. Germline V gene lookup returns CDR1 LGHDT and CDR2 YNNKEL (reference sequence). The CDR3 covers 15 residues. V shed 8 bases and J shed 0 bases, with 14 bases lying between them. In DNA form, the CDR3 reads TGTGCCAGCGGCCGAGGGTCGGACTCTGGAAACACCATATATTTT. Amino acids: CASGRGSDSGNTIYF.

The chain recombines TRBV27 with TRBJ2-1; TRBD2 matches at 7 bases. From germline, CDR1 is MNHEY and CDR2 SMNVEV (reference sequence). The CDR3 contains 13 residues. Trimming cost V 2 bases and J 7 bases; bases outside gene matches: 2. The CDR3 sequence: CASSLHGRNEQFF. CDR3 nucleotides: TGTGCCAGCAGTTTACACGGGAGGAATGAGCAGTTCTTC.

The chain has TRBV20-1 and TRBJ2-5; no reliable D call. The CDR3 extends over 12 amino acids. CDR1 is DFQATT, CDR2 SNEGSKA, per germline (reference sequence). Trimming shortened V by 4 bases and J by 1 base, and 7 bases separated the two germline ends. CDR3 sequence reads: CSAKRTQETQYF. DNA for the CDR3: TGCAGTGCTAAAAGGACCCAAGAGACCCAGTACTTC.

In this sample, this clonotype turned up a few times. This rearrangement joins TRBV29-1 to TRBJ2-3; no reliable D call. Germline V gene sequence: CDR1 SQVTM, CDR2 ANQGSEA. The CDR3 extends over 14 amino acids. Trimming pared 4 bases from V and 8 bases from J, leaving 19 bases between. CDR3 bases: TGCAGCGTTGTGGATCCTAAGCCTCGGAGTACGCAGTATTTT. Residues: CSVVDPKPRSTQYF.